The 26 T cell receptor beta chains listed next were all sequenced from one sample in a study of blood T cell repertoires in COVID-19. Sequencing was performed with immunoSEQ multiplex PCR; in TCRdb, only in-frame clones are kept and a portion is missing. The data show roughly 180,000 clones, 87% seen once. Sequencing was done on a sample of PBMCs or T cells enriched from blood (not recorded which). The receptor set was obtained from a young woman who had recovered from COVID-19.

V is TRBV2 and J is TRBJ1-2, with D maybe TRBD1 (5 bases). The CDR3 runs to 12 residues. The ends were cut back, 4 bases at V and 7 bases at J, with 10 bases in the middle. Germline V gene data show CDR1 as SNHLY and CDR2 as FYNNEI. DNA for the CDR3: TGTGCCAGCAGTGTAGGGGATAGTGGCTACACCTTC. As protein: CASSVGDSGYTF.

CDR3 region: CASRVGESEAFF. CDR3 bases: TGCGCCAGCAGAGTCGGGGAATCTGAAGCTTTCTTT. The rearrangement uses TRBV5-1 and TRBJ1-1; D remains ambiguous. Looked up from germline, CDR1 is SGHRS and CDR2 is YFSETQ. The length of the CDR3 is 12 residues. The ends were cut back, 5 bases at V and 6 bases at J, with 11 bases in the middle.

The chain uses TRBV10-3 and TRBJ2-1, with TRBD2 identical over 12 bases. Germline CDR1 is ENHRY and CDR2 is SYGVKD. The CDR3 length is 16 residues. V trimming: 6 bases; J trimming: 7 bases; junction bases outside the gene matches: 10. For the CDR3, the DNA is TGTGCCATCAGGGACCAGACTAGCGGGAGAGTTAATGAGCAGTTCTTC. This codes for CAIRDQTSGRVNEQFF.

The chain combines TRBV11-3 with TRBJ2-1, with TRBD2 identical over 7 bases. This CDR3 has 17 amino acids. Germline values: CDR1 SGHNT, CDR2 YENEEA. V shed 4 bases and J 1 base; nucleotides not matched to a gene: 10. The chain's CDR3 is CASSSRRLAASYNEQFF. The CDR3 coding sequence is TGTGCCAGCAGCTCACGACGACTAGCCGCGTCCTACAATGAGCAGTTCTTC.

The J gene is TRBJ2-1, the V gene TRBV7-7, with TRBD2 as a possible D gene (6 bases). Germline CDR1 is SSHAT and CDR2 is FNYEAQ (reference sequence). This CDR3 is built from 15 residues. CDR3 sequence reads: CAIRLDGGPNNEQFF. The DNA for the CDR3 is TGTGCTATCCGCCTAGACGGGGGACCGAACAATGAGCAGTTCTTC.

The CDR3 here is CSVEVKQGAYGYTF. DNA for the CDR3: TGCAGCGTTGAAGTAAAACAGGGGGCCTATGGCTACACCTTC. The J gene is TRBJ1-2, the V gene TRBV29-1, with 9 bases that match TRBD1. The trim removed 1 base at V and 4 bases at J, leaving 4 bases unmatched. Per germline, CDR1 SQVTM and CDR2 ANQGSEA. This CDR3 comprises 14 residues.

The count of this clone is one. The rearrangement uses TRBV4-3 and TRBJ1-4, with D unclear. Germline lookup yields CDR1 LGHNA and CDR2 YSLEER. V dropped 3 bases and J dropped 7 bases, with 12 bases sitting between them. This CDR3 comprises 14 residues. CDR3 DNA sequence: TGCGCCAGCAGCCAGAACGGTCGAGGTGAAAAACTGTTTTTT. It encodes CASSQNGRGEKLFF.

The rearrangement uses TRBV4-1 and TRBJ2-1; 8 bases are shared with TRBD1. The CDR3 contains 16 residues. Germline-derived CDR1 and CDR2 are MGHRA and YSYEKL. V dropped 1 base and J dropped 2; count of bases not matched to a gene: 4. The CDR3 nucleotides read TGCGCCAGCAGCCAAGGACCGGGACAGGCCTACAATGAGCAGTTCTTC. It translates to CASSQGPGQAYNEQFF.

V usage is TRBV15 and J usage is TRBJ2-7; D gene unclear. This CDR3 is 14 amino acids long. The germline V gene encodes CDR1 LNHNV and CDR2 YYDKDF (reference sequence). The V end was cut by 0 bases, the J end by 3 bases, with 9 bases between. CDR3 region: CATSREYGYYEQYF. The CDR3, as DNA: TGTGCCACCAGCAGAGAATACGGGTACTACGAGCAGTACTTC. Filled out from reference TRBV15 and TRBJ2-7, the complete variable domain reads DAMVIQNPRYQVTQFGKPVTLSCSQTLNHNVMYWYQQKSSQAPKLLFHYYDKDFNNEADTPDNFQSRRPNTSFCFLDIRSPGLGDTAMYLCATSREYGYYEQYFGPGTRLTVT.

The chain links TRBV10-3 to TRBJ1-5, with 9 bases fitting TRBD1. The trim removed 8 bases at V and 6 bases at J, leaving 5 bases unmatched. From germline, CDR1 is ENHRY and CDR2 SYGVKD. The CDR3 is 13 residues long. The DNA for the CDR3 is TGTGCCATCGGGGACAGGGACCGTCAGCCCCAGCATTTT. Translation: CAIGDRDRQPQHF.

The rearrangement links TRBV10-3 to TRBJ1-1; D ambiguous. CDR1 is ENHRY and CDR2 is SYGVKD in the germline V gene. The CDR3 has 13 residues. Between the trimmed V and J ends, which lost 10 bases and 2 bases, there was a span of 14 bases. The CDR3 region has the DNA TGTGCCACCGCGTGGAACAGCAACACTGAAGCTTTCTTT. This encodes CATAWNSNTEAFF.

The chain joins TRBV4-1 to TRBJ1-2; D gene unclear. V was trimmed by 2 bases and J by 6 bases, leaving 16 bases between them. Germline values: CDR1 MGHRA, CDR2 YSYEKL. The CDR3 contains 15 residues. DNA for the CDR3: TGCGCCAGCAGCCAACTCAAAATCGTGGAGAATGGCTACACCTTC. Translation: CASSQLKIVENGYTF.

This clone came up once. V gene TRBV30 combines with J gene TRBJ1-1; D is ambiguous. Germline CDR1 is GTSNPN and CDR2 is SVGIG (reference sequence). This CDR3 has 15 residues. With 4 bases removed from V and 1 base from J, the gap between germline ends came to 16 bases. CDR3 loop: CAWIREPRENTEAFF. CDR3 in DNA: TGTGCCTGGATACGGGAGCCGCGGGAGAACACTGAAGCTTTCTTT.

This clone occurred a few times. The V and J genes are TRBV5-5 and TRBJ2-5, with 9 bases matching TRBD2. Trimming at V came to 2 bases and at J to 6 bases, leaving 5 bases not matched to a gene. Germline V CDR1 and CDR2: SGHKS, YYEKEE (reference sequence). This CDR3 comprises 14 residues. CDR3 nucleotide sequence: TGTGCCAGCAGCTTATATAGCGGGAGAAAGACCCAGTACTTC. It encodes CASSLYSGRKTQYF.

The J gene is TRBJ2-3, the V gene TRBV20-1; D is undetermined. V lost 2 bases and J 4 bases, leaving 4 bases between the germline ends. CDR1 and CDR2 (germline): DFQATT, SNEGSKA (reference sequence). CDR3 size: 11 residues. Here the CDR3 DNA reads TGCAGTGCTAGAATCGCAGATACGCAGTATTTT. It codes for CSARIADTQYF.

The J gene is TRBJ2-6, the V gene TRBV11-2, with no clear D. This CDR3 is built from 17 residues. Deletions cut 3 bases from V and 0 bases from J, with 12 bases between. Germline V gene data show CDR1 as SGHAT and CDR2 as FQNNGV. CDR3 region: CASSFEQPGSGANVLTF. CDR3 DNA sequence: TGTGCCAGCAGCTTTGAACAGCCTGGCTCTGGGGCCAACGTCCTGACTTTC.

The CDR3 sequence: CASSLIFF. In nucleotides, the CDR3 is TGTGCCAGCAGCCTTATTTTCTTT. The chain joins TRBV12-3 or TRBV12-4 to TRBJ1-1; no clear D gene. V lost 6 bases and J lost 13, with 6 bases in between. CDR3 length: 8 residues.

In this sample, this clone turned up once. This chain links TRBV4-1 with TRBJ2-1, with D possibly matching TRBD2 (6 bases). This CDR3 comprises 16 residues. Germline CDR1 is MGHRA and CDR2 is YSYEKL. With 0 bases removed from V and 0 bases from J, the gap between germline ends came to 9 bases. The CDR3 loop is CASSQEQRASYNEQFF. Here the CDR3 DNA reads TGCGCCAGCAGCCAAGAACAGCGGGCCTCCTACAATGAGCAGTTCTTC.

V is TRBV5-4 and J is TRBJ1-1; the match to TRBD1 covers 7 bases. Germline V lookup: CDR1 SGHNT, CDR2 YYREEE (reference sequence). CDR3 length: 14 amino acids. With 3 bases clipped from V and 1 base from J, the junction kept 3 bases outside the gene matches. The DNA of the CDR3 is TGTGCCAGCAGCTCGGGACAGAGGAACACTGAAGCTTTCTTT. Translated: CASSSGQRNTEAFF.

The J gene is TRBJ1-5, the V gene TRBV15; weak D call: TRBD1 (5 bases). CDR3 length: 15 residues. Trimming pared 1 base from V and 6 bases from J, leaving 13 bases between. The germline V gene has CDR1 LNHNV and CDR2 YYDKDF (reference sequence). The CDR3 DNA follows: TGTGCCACCAGCAGAGTTGGGGCAGGGTCTCAGCCCCAGCATTTT. It specifies CATSRVGAGSQPQHF.

This clone appeared once. The chain is built from TRBV7-2 and TRBJ2-7; 8 bases are a match to TRBD2. This CDR3 region has 15 residues. Germline values: CDR1 SGHTA, CDR2 FQGNSA. V lost 5 bases and J lost 2; bases outside the gene matches: 8. As DNA, the CDR3 is TGTGCCAGCAGCCCAGTCGGCGGGAGGCCCTACGAGCAGTACTTC. This gives the protein CASSPVGGRPYEQYF.

The V and J genes are TRBV4-3 and TRBJ1-2, with D possibly being TRBD1 (5 bases). Germline lookup yields CDR1 LGHNA and CDR2 YSLEER. Trimming pared 0 bases from V and 2 bases from J, leaving 10 bases between. The CDR3 runs to 15 residues. CDR3 sequence reads: CASSQDRTSNYGYTF. CDR3 DNA: TGCGCCAGCAGCCAAGACCGGACATCCAACTATGGCTACACCTTC.

The chain employs TRBV10-3 and TRBJ2-1; D may be TRBD2 (6 bases). CDR3 size: 16 residues. Germline loops: CDR1 ENHRY, CDR2 SYGVKD. The V end lost 3 bases, the J end lost 9 bases, and 21 bases lay between the germline ends. The CDR3 sequence: CAISDTLPGETTEQFF. The CDR3 DNA reads as TGTGCCATCAGTGATACCTTGCCGGGGGAAACGACTGAGCAGTTCTTC.

The V call is TRBV5-5, the J call TRBJ2-1, with 9 bases lining up with TRBD1. V lost 4 bases to trimming and J lost 8 bases; unmatched junction nucleotides: 10. The V gene's germline CDR1 is SGHKS and CDR2 YYEKEE (reference sequence). The CDR3 has 15 residues. The DNA of the CDR3 is TGTGCCAGCAGCAAACTCGGGACAGGGAGGGATGAGCAGTTCTTC. It encodes CASSKLGTGRDEQFF.

Written as DNA, the CDR3 is TGTGCCAGCAGCTTGTTGACACGGGGCAATGAGCAGTTCTTC. Translated: CASSLLTRGNEQFF. The rearrangement links TRBV5-8 to TRBJ2-1; D is perhaps TRBD2 (5 bases). The CDR3 sequence is 14 residues long. Germline values: CDR1 SGHTS, CDR2 YDEGEE. Trimming left V 1 base short and J 6 bases short, with 11 bases between.

This CDR3 reads CASSPRQGGSMYEQYF. DNA of the CDR3: TGTGCCAGCAGCCCCCGACAGGGGGGATCCATGTACGAGCAGTACTTC. V and J are TRBV9 and TRBJ2-7; TRBD1 aligns across 9 bases. Trimming at V came to 4 bases and at J to 4 bases, leaving 12 bases not matched to a gene. This CDR3 has 16 amino acids. Germline values: CDR1 SGDLS, CDR2 YYNGEE.